Listed here is a single TCR beta chain. The sample comes from a study of blood T cells in healthy people across ages. The authors ran a second PCR of about 7 to 12 cycles using a sample-barcoded 5' primer and a J-beta primer mix. TCRdb ran MiXCR on the 5' RACE reads and lists one entry per CDR3 protein. The sample records 800,000 to 1,000,000 distinct CDR3 sequences, around 49% being singletons. CDR3 length equals 15 residues. Germline assignment: CDR1 ENHRY and CDR2 SYGVKD. V shed 3 bases and J shed 1 base, with 13 bases lying between them. Every sample yielded at least 6.5 million isolated PBMCs. The chain employs TRBV10-3 and TRBJ2-7, with a tentative D call TRBD2 (7 bases). The source of this sequence is a man between 25 and 39 years old in good health. Sequencing was carried out using blood. DNA for the CDR3: TGTGCCATCAGTGATGCCCGGGGGGCATCCTACGAGCAGTACTTC. Protein: CAISDARGASYEQYF.